The rows below give T cell receptor beta chains drawn from one sample of a study of T cell changes during pregnancy in multiple sclerosis. Only in-frame clones appear in the TCRdb table, and some are missing; sequencing was by immunoSEQ multiplex PCR. The table records around 58,000 clones, less than 95% of them present only once. The sequencing here drew on CD4+ T cells from peripheral blood mononuclear cells, taken after pregnancy. Receptors were obtained from a female donor in good health, enrolled as a control in a pregnancy study. CDR3s include the opening cysteine and the closing phenylalanine or tryptophan. Fields, in order: J gene, D gene, V gene, clone size, CDR3 protein, CDR3 DNA. The D gene is left open where the match is weak. Not all rows give a size; the values are once, few, many and, for expanded clones, a class.

j_call: TRBJ2-1
d_call: TRBD2
v_call: TRBV9
clone_size: .
cdr3_aa: CASSVGVAGGVEQFF
cdr3_nt: TGTGCCAGCAGCGTAGGGGTAGCGGGGGGGGTTGAGCAGTTCTTC

j_call: TRBJ1-4
d_call: .
v_call: TRBV2
clone_size: .
cdr3_aa: CASSAWPSEKLFF
cdr3_nt: TGTGCCAGCAGCGCATGGCCTTCGGAAAAACTGTTTTTT

j_call: TRBJ1-2
d_call: TRBD1
v_call: TRBV4-1
clone_size: once
cdr3_aa: CASSQDPGQGNYGYTF
cdr3_nt: TGCGCCAGCAGCCAAGACCCGGGACAGGGGAACTATGGCTACACCTTC

j_call: TRBJ2-1
d_call: .
v_call: TRBV7-2
clone_size: .
cdr3_aa: CASSATVPSYNEQFF
cdr3_nt: TGTGCCAGCAGCGCTACAGTTCCCTCCTACAATGAGCAGTTCTTC

j_call: TRBJ2-5
d_call: TRBD2
v_call: TRBV10-3
clone_size: .
cdr3_aa: CAISGGTSGGETQYF
cdr3_nt: TGTGCCATCAGTGGCGGGACTAGCGGGGGCGAGACCCAGTACTTC

j_call: TRBJ2-1
d_call: TRBD2
v_call: TRBV6-6
clone_size: .
cdr3_aa: CASSQLAGTYNEQFF
cdr3_nt: TGTGCCAGCAGCCAACTAGCGGGGACCTACAATGAGCAGTTCTTC

j_call: TRBJ1-1
d_call: .
v_call: TRBV27
clone_size: .
cdr3_aa: CASSPRTYTEAFF
cdr3_nt: TGTGCCAGCAGTCCCCGCACATACACTGAAGCTTTCTTT

j_call: TRBJ2-2
d_call: TRBD1
v_call: TRBV7-2
clone_size: once
cdr3_aa: CASSLRGRYTGELFF
cdr3_nt: TGTGCCAGCAGCTTAAGGGGGCGGTACACCGGGGAGCTGTTTTTT

j_call: TRBJ1-2
d_call: .
v_call: TRBV7-2
clone_size: .
cdr3_aa: CASSLDNNYGYTF
cdr3_nt: TGTGCCAGCAGCTTAGACAATAACTATGGCTACACCTTC

j_call: TRBJ1-5
d_call: .
v_call: TRBV7-2
clone_size: .
cdr3_aa: CASSFEAGRGNQPQHF
cdr3_nt: TGTGCCAGCAGCTTTGAGGCTGGGAGAGGCAATCAGCCCCAGCATTTT

j_call: TRBJ2-3
d_call: TRBD2
v_call: TRBV19
clone_size: .
cdr3_aa: CASSIAGAGGWDTQYF
cdr3_nt: TGTGCCAGTAGTATAGCCGGGGCGGGGGGATGGGATACGCAGTATTTT

j_call: TRBJ2-1
d_call: .
v_call: TRBV5-1
clone_size: .
cdr3_aa: CASSLGNAGRAPDEQFF
cdr3_nt: TGCGCCAGCAGCTTGGGGAACGCGGGCCGTGCCCCCGATGAGCAGTTCTTC

j_call: TRBJ2-2
d_call: TRBD2
v_call: TRBV7-2
clone_size: .
cdr3_aa: CASSSPSGGANTGELFF
cdr3_nt: TGTGCCAGCAGCTCGCCTAGCGGGGGGGCGAACACCGGGGAGCTGTTTTTT

j_call: TRBJ1-1
d_call: .
v_call: TRBV27
clone_size: .
cdr3_aa: CASRRNIFTEAFF
cdr3_nt: TGTGCCAGCAGACGAAACATTTTCACTGAAGCTTTCTTT

j_call: TRBJ2-3
d_call: TRBD2
v_call: TRBV5-4
clone_size: .
cdr3_aa: CASSYRDREGDTQYF
cdr3_nt: TGTGCCAGCAGCTACCGGGACCGGGAGGGGGATACGCAGTATTTT

j_call: TRBJ2-2
d_call: TRBD1
v_call: TRBV7-7
clone_size: .
cdr3_aa: CASSSTGADTGELFF
cdr3_nt: TGTGCTAGCAGCTCGACAGGGGCGGACACCGGGGAGCTGTTTTTT